Each of the 22 T cell receptor beta chains below was sequenced from the same sample in a study of CD8 T cells in Susac syndrome. RNA totalling about 0.45 to 1 ug underwent reverse transcription with random hexamers. TCRdb re-called the immunoSEQ multiplex PCR reads through MiXCR, storing one row per CDR3 protein. The sample has over 100,000 distinct CDR3 sequences, about 90% seen once. Sequencing used CD8+ T cells from PBMCs. The receptors stem from a human donor in good health.

V gene TRBV6-5 combines with J gene TRBJ2-7, with a weak D call TRBD2 (7 bases). V lost 5 bases to trimming and J lost 3 bases, with 17 bases between them. Germline loops: CDR1 MNHEY, CDR2 SVGAGI. This CDR3 has 15 residues. The CDR3 bases are TGTGCCAGCAGTGGGAGGGGGGCGGGGAACTACGAGCAGTACTTC. It is translated as CASSGRGAGNYEQYF.

This chain joins TRBV12-3 or TRBV12-4 and TRBJ2-1; 9 positions agree with TRBD1. V shed 4 bases, J shed 3 bases, and the junction held 4 bases outside the gene matches. This CDR3 region has 15 residues. The CDR3 nucleotides read TGTGCCAGCAGTTCCCGGGACAGGGACTACAATGAGCAGTTCTTC. The encoded protein is CASSSRDRDYNEQFF.

The V gene is TRBV15, the J gene TRBJ2-3, with TRBD2 as a possible D gene (7 bases). The V end was cut by 8 bases, the J end by 2 bases, with 14 bases between. Germline V gene data show CDR1 as LNHNV and CDR2 as YYDKDF (reference sequence). The CDR3 contains 14 residues. The CDR3 DNA reads as TGTGCCACCGACGTAGGGGGGGACACAGATACGCAGTATTTT. It is translated as CATDVGGDTDTQYF.

The V call is TRBV6-5, the J call TRBJ1-1, with D perhaps TRBD1 (6 bases). Germline CDR1 reads MNHEY; CDR2 reads SVGAGI. The CDR3 contains 17 residues. Deletions cut 0 bases from V and 0 bases from J, with 14 bases between. CDR3 sequence (DNA): TGTGCCAGCAGTTACTCGATGCAGGGGCACTTGAACACTGAAGCTTTCTTT. This gives the protein CASSYSMQGHLNTEAFF.

The chain carries TRBV14 and TRBJ2-5, with no clear D. CDR3 length: 15 amino acids. CDR1 SGHDN and CDR2 FVKESK come from the germline V gene. V was cut by 3 bases and J by 4 bases, with 15 bases left in between. CDR3 in amino acids: CASSQGRKLGETQYF. The CDR3 nucleotides are TGTGCCAGCAGCCAGGGCCGGAAATTGGGAGAGACCCAGTACTTC.

This chain uses TRBV4-3 with TRBJ1-1; weak D call: TRBD1 (5 bases). The CDR3 runs 14 residues. Deletions cut 0 bases from V and 11 bases from J, with 16 bases between. Germline CDR1 and CDR2: LGHNA and YSLEER. The CDR3 here is CASSQDRGPGYAFF. In DNA, the CDR3 is TGCGCCAGCAGCCAAGATAGGGGCCCAGGGTACGCTTTCTTT.

The chain couples TRBV9 to TRBJ1-5; a possible D gene is TRBD1 (6 bases). There are 16 residues in the CDR3. Germline V gene sequence: CDR1 SGDLS, CDR2 YYNGEE. The ends were cut back, 4 bases at V and 1 base at J, with 15 bases in the middle. In DNA form, the CDR3 reads TGTGCCAGCAGCCCGGGGGGCCGACGGAGCAATCAGCCCCAGCATTTT. Its protein product is CASSPGGRRSNQPQHF.

This chain uses TRBV27 with TRBJ1-5, with 7 bases aligning to TRBD1. Germline V gene lookup returns CDR1 MNHEY and CDR2 SMNVEV (reference sequence). There are 15 residues in the CDR3. Losses at the gene ends were 0 bases for V and 2 bases for J; bases not matched to a gene: 1. CDR3 DNA: TGTGCCAGCAGTTTATCAACAGGGGGCAATCAGCCCCAGCATTTT. Translated, it gives CASSLSTGGNQPQHF.

CDR3 amino acids: CASSLSVADEAFF. CDR3 DNA sequence: TGTGCCAGCAGCTTATCGGTAGCTGACGAAGCTTTCTTT. The chain combines TRBV7-9 with TRBJ1-1; no clear D. Germline CDR1 is SEHNR and CDR2 is FQNEAQ (reference sequence). The V and J ends lost 2 bases and 8 bases respectively, with 12 bases between them. The length of the CDR3 is 13 residues.

This chain connects TRBV18 to TRBJ1-2; no definite D call. This CDR3 has 14 amino acids. V lost 3 bases and J 1 base, leaving 9 bases between the germline ends. The germline V gene has CDR1 KGHSH and CDR2 LQKENI. CDR3 residues: CASSPQQNNYGYTF. CDR3 nucleotides: TGTGCCAGCTCACCCCAACAGAATAACTATGGCTACACCTTC.

The chain recombines TRBV29-1 with TRBJ2-2; TRBD2 agrees at 7 bases. Losses at the gene ends were 5 bases for V and 8 bases for J; bases not matched to a gene: 5. The germline CDR1 and CDR2 sequences are SQVTM and ANQGSEA. The CDR3 runs 12 residues. The CDR3 region is CSVTSDGGELFF. CDR3 nucleotide sequence: TGCAGCGTTACTAGCGACGGTGGGGAGCTGTTTTTT.

This sequence joins TRBV30 and TRBJ1-2, with TRBD1 matching over 7 bases. J lost 3 bases, V lost 1 base, and 8 bases had no gene match. Per germline, CDR1 GTSNPN and CDR2 SVGIG (reference sequence). The CDR3 length is 15 residues. The CDR3 DNA reads TGTGCCTGGAGTGGTACGACAGGGAGGGACTATGGCTACACCTTC. It is translated as CAWSGTTGRDYGYTF.

The chain combines TRBV9 with TRBJ2-2, with D unresolved. V was shortened by 0 bases and J by 6 bases, with 6 bases between the two germline ends. Germline loops: CDR1 SGDLS, CDR2 YYNGEE. The CDR3 length is 13 residues. This CDR3 is CASSVDQAGELFF. Here the CDR3 DNA reads TGTGCCAGCAGCGTAGATCAGGCCGGGGAGCTGTTTTTT.

This clonotype was seen just once. The chain is built from TRBV7-2 and TRBJ2-7; D possibly corresponds to TRBD1 (6 bases). The CDR3 covers 16 residues. The V gene lost 3 bases and the J gene lost 0 bases, with 15 bases spanning the gap. Germline V gene lookup returns CDR1 SGHTA and CDR2 FQGNSA. CDR3 DNA: TGTGCCAGCAGCTTCCCCCGGGACACAACCTCCTACGAGCAGTACTTC. Translated: CASSFPRDTTSYEQYF.

The V call is TRBV6-2 or TRBV6-3, the J call TRBJ1-2; 7 nucleotides align to TRBD1. V lost 2 bases to trimming and J lost 7 bases; unmatched junction nucleotides: 7. The germline CDR1 and CDR2 sequences are MNHEY and SVGEGT. This CDR3 has 14 amino acids. The CDR3, as DNA: TGTGCCAGCAGTTACCCCGGGACAGCCCGTGGCTACACCTTC. As protein: CASSYPGTARGYTF.

Turning to this clonotype: An end of the junction differs from the germline gene, which may be a read error. The J gene is TRBJ2-5, the V gene TRBV29-1, with D uncertain. This CDR3 is built from 12 residues. CDR1 is SQVTM, CDR2 ANQGSEA, per germline. CDR3 sequence (DNA): TGCAGCGTTGTCAGATCGCAAGGGACCCAGTACTTC. Its translation is CSVVRSQGTQYF.

The V call is TRBV5-1, the J call TRBJ2-5; 14 bases line up with TRBD2. CDR1 is SGHRS, CDR2 YFSETQ, per germline. V lost 7 bases, J lost 5 bases, and 10 bases stayed unmatched. This CDR3 contains 16 residues. The CDR3 region is CASRGTSGRKEETQYF. CDR3 coding DNA: TGCGCCAGCCGAGGGACTAGCGGGAGAAAGGAGGAGACCCAGTACTTC.

This chain links TRBV20-1 with TRBJ1-5; 7 bases agree with TRBD1. The CDR3 contains 14 residues. Germline CDR1 DFQATT, CDR2 SNEGSKA (reference sequence). The trim removed 3 bases at V and 7 bases at J, leaving 9 bases unmatched. As DNA, the CDR3 is TGCAGTGCTAGGAGGGACAGCGCTCAGCAGCCCCAGCATTTT. This translates into CSARRDSAQQPQHF.

This chain connects TRBV5-1 to TRBJ2-2, with D possibly TRBD1 on 6 matching bases. The ends were cut back, 3 bases at V and 0 bases at J, with 21 bases in the middle. Germline CDR1 SGHRS, CDR2 YFSETQ. The CDR3 has 19 amino acids. CDR3 sequence reads: CASSSPLRTGWTNTGELFF. CDR3 coding DNA: TGCGCCAGCAGCTCACCTCTGCGAACAGGGTGGACGAACACCGGGGAGCTGTTTTTT.

The chain is built from TRBV9 and TRBJ1-1, with TRBD1 matching 10 bases. The CDR3 is 14 amino acids. V was clipped by 3 bases and J by 5 bases; unmatched bases: 4. Germline CDR1 SGDLS, CDR2 YYNGEE. The CDR3 bases are TGTGCCAGCAGCGCCGGGACAGGGGTAACTGAAGCTTTCTTT. Translated: CASSAGTGVTEAFF.

V is TRBV4-1 and J is TRBJ2-1; D may be TRBD1 (5 bases). The length of the CDR3 is 16 residues. CDR1 MGHRA and CDR2 YSYEKL come from the germline V gene. V lost 0 bases, J lost 6 bases, and 15 bases lay in between. Written as DNA, the CDR3 is TGCGCCAGCAGCCAAGATTCCGGTTGGGGCGTCAATGAGCAGTTCTTC. Translating it yields CASSQDSGWGVNEQFF.

The rearrangement joins TRBV20-1 to TRBJ1-1; D is uncertain. The germline V and J ends were trimmed by 5 bases and 3 bases, with 16 bases remaining between them. Germline V CDR1 and CDR2: DFQATT, SNEGSKA (reference sequence). The CDR3 has 14 amino acids. For the CDR3, the DNA is TGCAGTGCTCCCCCTTGGGGAAAGGACACTGAAGCTTTCTTT. It specifies CSAPPWGKDTEAFF.